This T cell receptor beta chain is from a study of regulatory T cells in long-lasting Graves disease. General study results and limits: Public clonotype sharing was higher in persistent than newly diagnosed patients. Thyroid tissue was not studied; only peripheral blood was. Persistent Graves' disease cases displayed lower TCR diversity than newly diagnosed ones. Preferential use of TRBV28, TRBJ1-2 and TRBJ2-5 was seen in persistent disease.

This sample's time point: newly diagnosed GD, antithyroid drugs for less than 3 months. RNA from PBMCs was the source of the TCR library. Deletions cut 3 bases from V and 1 base from J, with 13 bases between. CDR3 length equals 15 residues. This clonotype occurred many times. Its specificity is unknown. Combining iRepertoire HTBI primers with Arm-PCR of CDR3 regions, the authors built TCR beta libraries. One entry per CDR3 protein results from TCRdb running MiXCR on the multiplex PCR reads. The sample includes around 230,000 distinct CDR3 sequences, 15% to 20% of them seen just once. The clonotype was recovered from a female donor with Graves disease. The chain has TRBV12-3 or TRBV12-4 and TRBJ2-7; either TRBD1 or TRBD2 may supply D (5 bases each). Material: peripheral blood mononuclear cells (PBMCs), obtained at new diagnosis, from a patient treated with antithyroid drugs. CDR3 amino acids: CASSLGQPGSYEQYF. DNA of the CDR3: TGTGCCAGCAGTTTGGGGCAGCCGGGGTCCTACGAGCAGTACTTC.